In this sample, the clone carrying this T cell receptor beta chain turned up once. This record belongs to a study of technical replicates of blood from a few donors. Germline values: CDR1 SGHVS, CDR2 FNYEAQ. The J segment lost 4 bases and the V segment lost 5 bases, leaving 7 bases of the junction unmatched. The CDR3 extends over 14 amino acids. TCRdb keeps only in-frame clones here, not all; method: immunoSEQ multiplex PCR. The top ten hold roughly 0.35% of the sample, which has some 87,000 clones, 95% to 98% seen once. The chain carries TRBV7-6 and TRBJ1-2; 7 positions agree with TRBD1. The sequenced sample consisted of T cells isolated from PBMCs. The clonotype comes from a human donor in good health. The CDR3 loop reads CASSPRQGSYGYTF. For the CDR3, the DNA is TGTGCCAGCAGCCCCCGACAGGGATCCTATGGCTACACCTTC.